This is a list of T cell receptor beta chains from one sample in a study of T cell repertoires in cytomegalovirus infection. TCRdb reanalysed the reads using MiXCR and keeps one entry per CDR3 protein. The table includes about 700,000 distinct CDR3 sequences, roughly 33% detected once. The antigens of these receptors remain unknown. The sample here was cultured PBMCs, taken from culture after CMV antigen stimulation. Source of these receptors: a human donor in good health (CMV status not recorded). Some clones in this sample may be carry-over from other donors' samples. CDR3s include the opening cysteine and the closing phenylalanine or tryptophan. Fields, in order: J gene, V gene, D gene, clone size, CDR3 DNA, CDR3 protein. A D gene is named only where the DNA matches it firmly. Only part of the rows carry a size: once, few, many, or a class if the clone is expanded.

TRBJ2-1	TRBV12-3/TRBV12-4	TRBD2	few	TGTGCCAGCAGAGCCCGGACTAGCGGGAGCTACAATGAGCAGTTCTTC	CASRARTSGSYNEQFF
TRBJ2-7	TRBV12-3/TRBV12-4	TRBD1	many	TGTGCCAGCAGTTTAAGGGACAGGGGCGAGCAGTACTTC	CASSLRDRGEQYF
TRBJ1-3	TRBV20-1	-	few	TGCAGTGCTCCTCCCACGGGCGGAAACACCATATATTTT	CSAPPTGGNTIYF
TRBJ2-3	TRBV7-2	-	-	TGTGCCAGCAGCCAGGGACTGAGAGGAGATACGCAGTATTTT	CASSQGLRGDTQYF
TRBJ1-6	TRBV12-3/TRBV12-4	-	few	TGTGCCAGCAGTTTAGCGCTGGGAATAGGGCCCTATAATTCACCCCTCCACTTT	CASSLALGIGPYNSPLHF
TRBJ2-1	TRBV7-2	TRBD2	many	TGTGCCAGCAGCCCGGGGGGAATGTCCAATGAGCAGTTCTTC	CASSPGGMSNEQFF
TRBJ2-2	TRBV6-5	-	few	TGTGCCAGCAGTTACTCTCAGGGCACCGGGGAGCTGTTTTTT	CASSYSQGTGELFF
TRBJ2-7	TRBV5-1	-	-	TGCGCCAGCAGCCTCCTCCTGGGGGGGCCCAACCGCTACGAGCAGTACTTC	CASSLLLGGPNRYEQYF
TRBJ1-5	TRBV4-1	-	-	TGCGCCAGCAGCCAAGAGCATGGGGTTATCGATCAGCCCCAGCATTTT	CASSQEHGVIDQPQHF
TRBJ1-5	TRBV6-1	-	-	TGTGCCAGCAAAGACACCGATAGCAATCAGCCCCAGCATTTT	CASKDTDSNQPQHF
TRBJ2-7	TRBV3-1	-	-	TGTGCCAGCAGCCACGACAGTCAGTTCTACGAGCAGTACTTC	CASSHDSQFYEQYF
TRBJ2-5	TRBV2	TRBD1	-	TGTGCCAGCACCTGGACAGGGCTCAACGGGGAGACCCAGTACTTC	CASTWTGLNGETQYF
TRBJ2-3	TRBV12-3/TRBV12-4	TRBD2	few	TGTGCCAGCAGTTTCAGAGCGGGAAAAAAGGCGGCAGATACGCAGTATTTT	CASSFRAGKKAADTQYF
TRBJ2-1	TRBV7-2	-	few	TGTGCCAGCCTACCGTCCGGCGGGAAAGTATCGCGAAATGAGCAGTTCTTC	CASLPSGGKVSRNEQFF
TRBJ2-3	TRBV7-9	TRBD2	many	TGTGCCAGCAGCTCGTTGGGACTAGCGGGACCCGCCCACACAGATACGCAGTATTTT	CASSSLGLAGPAHTDTQYF
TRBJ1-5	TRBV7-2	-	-	TGTGCCAGCAGCTCTTATAGTGGGCCCCAGCATTTT	CASSSYSGPQHF
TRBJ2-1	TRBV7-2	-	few	TGTGCCAGCAGCCCTGCGGGGTTCACCTACAATGAGCAGTTCTTC	CASSPAGFTYNEQFF
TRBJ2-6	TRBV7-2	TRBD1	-	TGTGCCAGCAGCCTGGGGACAGGGGGCGCATTTGGGGCCAACGTCCTGACTTTC	CASSLGTGGAFGANVLTF
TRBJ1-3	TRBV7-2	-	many	TGTGCCAGCAGCTTAATTCCCAGTAGCTCTGGAAACACCATATATTTT	CASSLIPSSSGNTIYF
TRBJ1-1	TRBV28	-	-	TGTGCCAGCAGTCCACCCGGGGGCTCAGGGAACACTGAAGCTTTCTTT	CASSPPGGSGNTEAFF
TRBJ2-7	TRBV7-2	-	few	TGTGCCAGCAGCTTGGGGGCCTACGTGAACGAGCAGTACTTC	CASSLGAYVNEQYF
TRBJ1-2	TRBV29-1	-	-	TGCAGCGTCCTCCCCACAGGGCGAGGAGGCTATGGCTACACCTTC	CSVLPTGRGGYGYTF
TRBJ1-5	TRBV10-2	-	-	TGCGCCAGCAGTGAGTTGGATCCGGGCCGCAATCAGCCCCAGCATTTT	CASSELDPGRNQPQHF
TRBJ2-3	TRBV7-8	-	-	TGTGCCAGCAGCTCCGAGGGGGGGTCACCGGGAGATACGCAGTATTTT	CASSSEGGSPGDTQYF
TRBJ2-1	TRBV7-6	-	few	TGTGCCAGCAGCCCCGGGTTTCCTCCCTACAATGAGCAGTTCTTC	CASSPGFPPYNEQFF
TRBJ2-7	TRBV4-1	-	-	TGCGCCAGCAGCCAAGGTGGGACCTCGATATACGAGCAGTACTTC	CASSQGGTSIYEQYF
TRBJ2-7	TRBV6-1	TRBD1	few	TGTGCCAGCAGTAGATTGTCGATATGGGACAGCTCCTACGAGCAGTACTTC	CASSRLSIWDSSYEQYF
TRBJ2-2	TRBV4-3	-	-	TGCGCCAGCAGCCGTCAGCCAGGAGATTCCACCGGGGAGCTGTTTTTT	CASSRQPGDSTGELFF
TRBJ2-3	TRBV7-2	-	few	TGTGCCAGCAGCTGGGATTATCGTCAAGATACGCAGTATTTT	CASSWDYRQDTQYF
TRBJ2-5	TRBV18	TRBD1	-	TGTGCCAGCTCAGGGACAGGTCAAGAGACCCAGTACTTC	CASSGTGQETQYF
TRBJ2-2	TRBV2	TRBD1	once	TGTGCCAGCATGCCAGGGACAGGTAGCACCGGGGAGCTGTTTTTT	CASMPGTGSTGELFF
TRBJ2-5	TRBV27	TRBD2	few	TGTGCCAGCAGTTTATCGAGCGGGAGGAACCAAGAGACCCAGTACTTC	CASSLSSGRNQETQYF
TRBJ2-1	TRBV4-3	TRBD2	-	TGCGCCAGCAGCCGTTTTTCACTAGCGGGAGGCTACAATGAGCAGTTCTTC	CASSRFSLAGGYNEQFF
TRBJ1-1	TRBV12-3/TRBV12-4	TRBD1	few	TGTGCCAGCAGTCTTCCGGGACAGGGGGCAACTGAAGCTTTCTTT	CASSLPGQGATEAFF
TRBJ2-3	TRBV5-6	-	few	TGTGCCAGCAGCCGCCGCGGGCTAAATACGCAGTATTTT	CASSRRGLNTQYF
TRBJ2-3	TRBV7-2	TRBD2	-	TGTGCCAGCAGCAAACAACCGGGACTAGACACAGATACGCAGTATTTT	CASSKQPGLDTDTQYF
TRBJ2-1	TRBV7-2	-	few	TGTGCCAGCAGCTTATCTACTAGCTTCCATGAGCAGTTCTTC	CASSLSTSFHEQFF
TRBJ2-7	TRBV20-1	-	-	TGCAGTGCTAGAGATGGGCCTATCGTCTACGAGCAGTACTTC	CSARDGPIVYEQYF
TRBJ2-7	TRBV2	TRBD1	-	TGTGCCAGCAGGCGGACAGGGGGCGCCGGGGATCGTGATTACTTC	CASRRTGGAGDRDYF